Following are 25 T cell receptor beta chains from one sample sequenced in a study of identical twins. TCRdb recomputed calls from the 5' RACE reads with MiXCR, one row per CDR3 protein. The table lists hundreds of thousands of distinct CDR3 sequences, roughly 7.1% of them singletons. This same sample was also taken into another study, of yellow fever vaccine responses in identical twins.

Sequencing input: PBMCs. The receptors come from a woman aged 18-29 years in good health.

The CDR3 DNA is TGTGCCAGCAGTTACCCGAGCAGGGACCGGGCTAGCACAGATACGCAGTATTTT. Its translation is CASSYPSRDRASTDTQYF. This chain connects TRBV6-5 to TRBJ2-3; D may be TRBD1 or TRBD2 (5 bases each). Germline lookup yields CDR1 MNHEY and CDR2 SVGAGI. Trimming took 2 bases from V and 0 from J, leaving 18 bases between them. The CDR3 loop spans 18 amino acids.

This clonotype was recorded at least ten times. The V and J genes are TRBV5-6 and TRBJ1-6, with TRBD1 identical over 8 bases. Germline CDR1 is SGHDT and CDR2 is YYEEEE. V dropped 5 bases and J dropped 7; count of bases not matched to a gene: 8. CDR3 size: 15 residues. CDR3 residues: CASSLRGQGNSPLHF. CDR3 bases: TGTGCCAGCAGTCTCAGGGGGCAGGGGAATTCACCCCTCCACTTT.

This clonotype was counted ten times or more. The DNA of the CDR3 is TGTGCCAGCACCCGGGGGGTGAACACTGAAGCTTTCTTT. Translating it yields CASTRGVNTEAFF. This chain links TRBV12-3 or TRBV12-4 with TRBJ1-1; D is perhaps TRBD1 (5 bases). This CDR3 spans 13 amino acids. Trimming removed 7 bases at V and 0 bases at J, with 9 bases between.

This clonotype has just a few counts. The CDR3 protein is CASSQGLAGGWVSSETQYF. CDR3 nucleotides: TGCGCCAGCAGCCAAGGACTAGCGGGAGGGTGGGTGTCCTCGGAGACCCAGTACTTC. This chain joins TRBV4-1 and TRBJ2-5, with TRBD2 identical over 14 bases. CDR3 length equals 19 residues. The germline gives CDR1 MGHRA, CDR2 YSYEKL. The V segment lost 1 base and the J segment 5 bases; nucleotides outside the gene matches: 12.

In this sample, this clonotype turned up a few times. CDR3 bases: TGTGCCAGCACCATACAGGGATTTATTGGGGCCAACGTCCTGACTTTC. Translating it yields CASTIQGFIGANVLTF. The chain combines TRBV2 with TRBJ2-6; D possibly corresponds to TRBD1 (6 bases). This CDR3 comprises 16 residues. V gave up 7 bases and J gave up 3 bases, with 16 bases separating them. Germline CDR1 reads SNHLY; CDR2 reads FYNNEI.

This clonotype showed up just a few times. The chain carries TRBV6-1 and TRBJ2-1; 14 nucleotides align to TRBD2. This CDR3 has 16 residues. Unmatched junction bases numbered 6, after V lost 6 bases and J lost 5 bases. Germline CDR1 MNHNS, CDR2 SASEGT. The chain's CDR3 is CASSRPGLAGDNEQFF. The CDR3 DNA follows: TGTGCCAGCAGCCGACCGGGACTAGCGGGAGACAATGAGCAGTTCTTC.

This clonotype occurred a few times. The rearrangement uses TRBV2 and TRBJ2-5, with 16 bases lining up with TRBD2. The CDR3 spans 15 residues. The germline V gene has CDR1 SNHLY and CDR2 FYNNEI. V was pared by 6 bases and J by 9 bases, with 7 bases of the junction left unmatched. The CDR3 region is CASSEPGLAGGAQYF. The CDR3 DNA follows: TGTGCCAGCAGCGAACCGGGACTAGCGGGGGGGGCCCAGTACTTC.

V gene TRBV7-9 combines with J gene TRBJ2-1; maybe TRBD2 (6 bases). The ends were cut back, 5 bases at V and 9 bases at J, with 11 bases in the middle. The CDR3 has 12 residues. The germline V gene has CDR1 SEHNR and CDR2 FQNEAQ (reference sequence). CDR3 nucleotides: TGTGCCAGCAGCCCAATGCGGGGTGAGCAGTTCTTC. It specifies CASSPMRGEQFF.

This clonotype has just a few counts. V gene TRBV7-7 combines with J gene TRBJ2-3, with TRBD2 identical over 11 bases. With 4 bases clipped from V and 2 bases from J, the junction kept 2 bases outside the gene matches. This CDR3 spans 15 amino acids. Germline V gene lookup returns CDR1 SSHAT and CDR2 FNYEAQ (reference sequence). This CDR3 reads CASSSGLADTDTQYF. As DNA, the CDR3 is TGTGCCAGCAGCTCGGGACTAGCGGACACAGATACGCAGTATTTT.

The sample holds a few counts of this clonotype. This chain uses TRBV11-2 with TRBJ1-6; a weak D match, TRBD1 (6 bases). CDR1 SGHAT and CDR2 FQNNGV come from the germline V gene. The germline V and J ends were trimmed by 4 bases and 10 bases, with 17 bases remaining between them. This CDR3 is built from 15 residues. In DNA form, the CDR3 reads TGTGCCAGCAGCTGGACGGGGGCAGGCTCCTCACCCCTCCACTTT. As protein: CASSWTGAGSSPLHF.

The CDR3 is CSASPTSNYGYTF. As DNA, the CDR3 is TGCAGTGCTAGTCCGACTTCCAACTATGGCTACACCTTC. The genes are TRBV20-1 and TRBJ1-2; D is uncertain. The CDR3 contains 13 residues. CDR1 and CDR2 from the germline V gene are DFQATT and SNEGSKA (reference sequence). Trimming took 3 bases from V and 2 from J, leaving 10 bases between them.

The V call is TRBV4-1, the J call TRBJ2-3; D is perhaps TRBD2 (5 bases). This CDR3 has 15 amino acids. The germline V gene encodes CDR1 MGHRA and CDR2 YSYEKL. The germline V and J ends were trimmed by 2 bases and 0 bases, with 9 bases remaining between them. As DNA, the CDR3 is TGCGCCAGCAGCCAAACGAGGGCCAGCACAGATACGCAGTATTTT. Encoded protein: CASSQTRASTDTQYF.

This clonotype was observed a few times. The chain combines TRBV6-5 with TRBJ2-5; D is ambiguous. This CDR3 comprises 12 residues. Trimming left V 7 bases short and J 6 bases short, with 12 bases between. CDR1 and CDR2 (germline): MNHEY, SVGAGI. CDR3 residues: CASKDYSKTQYF. The CDR3 nucleotides read TGTGCCAGCAAGGATTACTCGAAGACCCAGTACTTC.

This clonotype was seen more than once but under ten times. Relative to the germline gene, one junction end is altered; a read error may explain this. This chain connects TRBV7-2 to TRBJ1-6, with 7 positions matching TRBD1. Germline-derived CDR1 and CDR2 are SGHTA and FQGNSA. The CDR3 has 13 amino acids. The DNA for the CDR3 is TGTGCCAACAGCAGGGACAGCTATTCACCCCTCCACTTT. This sequence encodes CANSRDSYSPLHF.

The V and J genes are TRBV12-3 or TRBV12-4 and TRBJ2-1, with TRBD1 matching over 9 bases. The CDR3 is made up of 13 amino acids. The V segment lost 6 bases and the J segment 8 bases; nucleotides outside the gene matches: 5. This CDR3 is CASSRDRVHEQFF. The CDR3 bases are TGTGCCAGCAGCCGGGACAGGGTGCATGAGCAGTTCTTC.

This clonotype was counted at least ten times. The chain links TRBV25-1 to TRBJ2-3; TRBD1 matches at 8 bases. The J segment lost 5 bases and the V segment lost 6 bases, leaving 1 base of the junction unmatched. The germline gives CDR1 MGHDK, CDR2 SYGVNS. The CDR3 has 12 residues. CDR3 DNA: TGTGCCAGCAGCACAGGGGGAGATACGCAGTATTTT. It yields the protein CASSTGGDTQYF. Full variable domain (missing parts from reference TRBV25-1 and TRBJ2-3): EADIYQTPRYLVIGTGKKITLECSQTMGHDKMYWYQQDPGMELHLIHYSYGVNSTEKGDLSSESTVSRIRTEHFPLTLESARPSHTSQYLCASSTGGDTQYFGPGTRLTVL.

CDR3 bases: TGTGCCAGCAGTCAGGGACTAGACAAAACAGATACGCAGTATTTT. Its protein product is CASSQGLDKTDTQYF. The chain recombines TRBV2 with TRBJ2-3; 8 bases map to TRBD2. CDR3 length: 15 residues. Germline assignment: CDR1 SNHLY and CDR2 FYNNEI. The J segment lost 3 bases and the V segment lost 5 bases, leaving 7 bases of the junction unmatched.

The V gene is TRBV2, the J gene TRBJ2-5; TRBD2 is a possible D gene (6 bases). The ends were cut back, 4 bases at V and 1 base at J, with 13 bases in the middle. Germline values: CDR1 SNHLY, CDR2 FYNNEI. CDR3 length equals 15 residues. CDR3 amino acids: CASSADGGSQETQYF. CDR3 DNA: TGTGCCAGCAGTGCCGACGGGGGTAGCCAAGAGACCCAGTACTTC.

This rearrangement joins TRBV12-3 or TRBV12-4 to TRBJ2-7; a possible D gene is TRBD1 (5 bases). Trimming removed 1 base at V and 2 bases at J, with 12 bases between. CDR3 size: 15 residues. CDR3 in DNA: TGTGCCAGCAGTTTAGGAAGGACACTCACCTACGAGCAGTACTTC. This translates into CASSLGRTLTYEQYF.

V and J are TRBV12-3 or TRBV12-4 and TRBJ2-2; D call uncertain. V lost 5 bases and J lost 5, with 21 bases in between. The CDR3 has 17 amino acids. The CDR3 sequence: CASSAIGAHPETGELFF. The CDR3 DNA follows: TGTGCCAGCAGTGCTATCGGAGCCCACCCGGAGACCGGGGAGCTGTTTTTT.

This clonotype was counted between two and nine times. The chain employs TRBV28 and TRBJ1-5, with D hard to call. This CDR3 has 14 residues. Germline loops: CDR1 MDHEN, CDR2 SYDVKM. Trimming shortened V by 1 base and J by 3 bases, and 7 bases separated the two germline ends. Here the CDR3 reads CASSLFKPNQPQHF. In DNA form, the CDR3 reads TGTGCCAGCAGTTTATTCAAGCCCAATCAGCCCCAGCATTTT.

Only a few counts were recorded for this clonotype. This chain joins TRBV4-1 and TRBJ1-1; TRBD1 is a possible D gene (6 bases). The ends were cut back, 3 bases at V and 3 bases at J, with 11 bases in the middle. Per germline, CDR1 MGHRA and CDR2 YSYEKL. This CDR3 is built from 14 residues. Here the CDR3 DNA reads TGCGCCAGCAGCCAGGGGGCGCGGGACACTGAAGCTTTCTTT. Its translation: CASSQGARDTEAFF.

The J gene is TRBJ2-3, the V gene TRBV15; TRBD2 matches at 8 bases. With V trimmed by 9 bases and J by 2 bases, 7 bases remained unmatched. The CDR3 consists of 14 residues. CDR1 and CDR2 (germline): LNHNV, YYDKDF (reference sequence). The CDR3 nucleotides read TGTGCCACTCTTGCGGGAGGAATCACAGATACGCAGTATTTT. The encoded protein is CATLAGGITDTQYF.

This clonotype was seen at least ten times. The V and J genes are TRBV7-9 and TRBJ2-1; tentative D call: TRBD2 (6 bases). The CDR3 is made up of 16 amino acids. Germline CDR1 SEHNR, CDR2 FQNEAQ (reference sequence). V lost 2 bases to trimming and J lost 0 bases, with 11 bases between them. The CDR3 protein is CASSLPGDFSYNEQFF. The DNA for the CDR3 is TGTGCCAGCAGCTTACCCGGGGACTTCTCCTACAATGAGCAGTTCTTC.

In this sample, this clonotype turned up a few times. V usage is TRBV24-1 and J usage is TRBJ2-7; 7 bases are a match to TRBD1. The germline V gene encodes CDR1 KGHDR and CDR2 SFDVKD. The CDR3 runs to 16 residues. The junction had 12 bases not matched to a gene; V was cut back by 4 bases and J by 4 bases. The CDR3 region has the DNA TGTGCCACCAGTGACTCGACAGGGTCCGTCGGGTACGAGCAGTACTTC. It specifies CATSDSTGSVGYEQYF.